These 4 T cell receptor beta chains share one sample of origin, sequenced in a study of blood T cells in healthy people across ages. The authors ran a second PCR of roughly 6 to 11 cycles using a sample-barcoded 5' primer and a J-beta primer mix. Each CDR3 protein is one row after TCRdb ran MiXCR on the 5' RACE reads. The sample lists hundreds of thousands of distinct CDR3 sequences, roughly two fifths seen once, with 25% to 30% in the top ten. The sample was blood. Every receptor here comes from a man older than 75 in good health.

This clonotype was counted at least ten times. This chain joins TRBV29-1 and TRBJ2-7; 10 nucleotides agree with TRBD2. The length of the CDR3 is 13 residues. Germline CDR1 is SQVTM and CDR2 is ANQGSEA. V trimming: 7 bases; J trimming: 2 bases; junction bases outside the gene matches: 5. CDR3 bases: TGCAGCGGACAGCGGGAGGGCCCCTACGAGCAGTACTTC. It codes for CSGQREGPYEQYF.

The chain is built from TRBV4-3 and TRBJ2-1, with TRBD2 matching over 9 bases. The V gene's germline CDR1 is LGHNA and CDR2 YSLEER. The CDR3 is made up of 14 amino acids. After removal of 6 bases from V and 8 bases from J, the junction contained 8 bases not matched to a gene. For the CDR3, the DNA is TGCGCCAGCAGTCCCGGGACTAGCCCCCATGAGCAGTTCTTC. Its translation: CASSPGTSPHEQFF.

This chain links TRBV9 with TRBJ2-1; D is unclear. The CDR3 has 14 residues. Looked up from germline, CDR1 is SGDLS and CDR2 is YYNGEE. The V and J ends lost 0 bases and 8 bases respectively, with 12 bases between them. CDR3: CASSVEPEAHEQFF. The DNA of the CDR3 is TGTGCCAGCAGCGTAGAGCCTGAAGCCCATGAGCAGTTCTTC.

CDR3 bases: TGTGCCAGCAGCTTAGGTCTCGGGGAGCTGTTTTTT. This codes for CASSLGLGELFF. V usage is TRBV11-2 and J usage is TRBJ2-2; no clear D gene. Trimming pared 1 base from V and 7 bases from J, leaving 4 bases between. The CDR3 has 12 residues. Germline V lookup: CDR1 SGHAT, CDR2 FQNNGV.